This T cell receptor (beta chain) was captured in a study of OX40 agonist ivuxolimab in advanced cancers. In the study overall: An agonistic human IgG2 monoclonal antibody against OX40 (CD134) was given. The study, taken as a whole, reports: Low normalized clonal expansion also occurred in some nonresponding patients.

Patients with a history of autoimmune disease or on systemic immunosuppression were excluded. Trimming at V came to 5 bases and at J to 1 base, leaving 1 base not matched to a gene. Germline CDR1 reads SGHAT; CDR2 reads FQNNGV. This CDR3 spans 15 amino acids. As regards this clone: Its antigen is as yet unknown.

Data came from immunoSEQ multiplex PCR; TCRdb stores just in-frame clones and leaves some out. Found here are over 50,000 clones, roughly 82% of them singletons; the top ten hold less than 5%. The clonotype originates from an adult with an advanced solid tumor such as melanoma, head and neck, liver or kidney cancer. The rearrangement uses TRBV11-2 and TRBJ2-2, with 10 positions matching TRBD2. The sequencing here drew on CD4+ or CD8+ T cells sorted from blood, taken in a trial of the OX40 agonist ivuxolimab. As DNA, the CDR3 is TGTGCCAGCAGCCGACTAGCGGGGAACACCGGGGAGCTGTTTTTT. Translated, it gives CASSRLAGNTGELFF.